A single TCR beta chain is shown here with its context. The antigen it binds to is not known. No much larger clone exists at a distance of one base, and base qualities are not known. These data originate in a study of cytomegalovirus exposure and HLA in healthy donors (dated by TCRdb to about 2017). Looking at the study overall: An earlier analysis of around 600 of the donors reported more than 250 Gb of sequence data and 120 million or so unique TCR beta sequences from about 200 million T cells. An early release covering around 630 HLA-typed donors comprised 300 to 350 gigabases of sequencing data and 65 million to 100 million unique TCR sequences. The genetic ancestry cluster associated with self-reported Caucasian donors included around four fifths of the roughly 380 genotyped donors. The aim of the study was to test whether cataloging public T cell receptors could identify signatures of past pathogen exposure. The T cell repertoires of 550 to 850 subjects were profiled by immunosequencing and related to cytomegalovirus serostatus. Along with the approximately 650-subject first cohort, a separate validation cohort of around 120 different subjects was used. The study combined high-throughput TCR immunosequencing, statistical association of individual TCRs with disease status, and machine learning to predict cytomegalovirus infection status. In a later analysis, previously published TCR beta repertoires from roughly 710 donors were re-analyzed and high-resolution HLA genotyping was added so that TCR occurrence patterns could be studied. Rather than drawing on any new phenotypic data, the later analysis identified candidate immune exposures from TCR beta sequences and the way those sequences occurred across donors. In an earlier analysis of 550 to 700 of the donors, high-throughput TCR beta sequencing was used to judge whether each TCR beta V gene segment behaved as functional or pseudogenic. Donor age, sex, ethnicity and CMV serostatus were compiled alongside the repertoire data. In a later genetic analysis, genome-wide SNP genotypes for about 65% of the roughly 670 donors were used, and that subset was treated as a discovery cohort. All discovery cohort repertoires had been generated using a single sequencing platform. Both class I and class II loci were covered by HLA typing, at four-digit resolution. The number of typed donors differed by locus: roughly 629-640 for A, B, C, DRB1 and DQB1; 522 for DQA1; 606 for DPA1; and about 450 for DPB1. A handful of DR-DQ haplotypes were handled as single units for association and clustering because linkage in the cohort was strong. Across some 400 genotyped donors of the cohort, an average of about 240,000 unique TCR beta nucleotide sequences per donor were sequenced, and 15% to 20% of those sequences were non-productive.

Library preparation used the immunoSEQ multiplex PCR assay. For the multiplex PCR, a mixture combining 60 forward primers for TCR Vbeta segments and 13 reverse primers for TCR Jbeta segments was used. The CDR3 region of rearranged TCR beta genes was amplified from genomic DNA by a multiplex PCR assay. The Illumina HiSeq System was used to sequence the amplified TCR beta libraries as 87-base-pair reads. Processing in the source paper ran as follows. In a later analysis, some 80 million unique TCR beta chains were counted across the approximately 620 repertoires, and roughly 11 million of these chains were shared by at least two donors. A nearest-neighbor algorithm error-corrected the raw reads and collapsed the reads into unique sequences, merging closely related sequences to remove PCR and sequencing errors. CDR3 sequences were aligned to IMGT reference sequences to assign V, D and J gene segments. Each retained sequence needed at least a six-nucleotide match to both a V gene segment and a J gene segment. A rearrangement was called productive if the CDR3 had no stop codons and remained in frame with V and J, and every other rearrangement was called non-productive. Following IMGT convention, CDR3 was defined as the stretch from the second conserved V-encoded cysteine to the conserved J-encoded phenylalanine. The earlier analysis of 587 of the donors excluded any sequence lacking an unambiguous match to a single V gene segment. In an earlier analysis of a few hundred of the donors, V segments were called functional above 56.7% productive rearrangements and were called segregating when the between-donor standard deviation exceeded 5%. A statistical classification framework was developed to diagnose cytomegalovirus status using the catalog of TCR beta chain sequences. A later analysis assigned V and J genes by comparing TCR nucleotide sequences with IMGT/GENE-DB human TR gene sequences. In a later analysis, CDR3 sequences and most-parsimonious VDJ recombination scenarios were assigned using the TCRdist pipeline. In a later analysis, each TCR beta chain was defined by its CDR3 amino acid sequence together with its V-gene family, and reads lacking a unique V-gene family were excluded. As a way to deal with suspected cross-contamination and a sequencing artifact, a later analysis dropped approximately 570 nucleotide sequences that were highly shared and had low generation probability. In a later analysis, a clonal expansion index for each public chain was calculated from normalized within-repertoire ranks of inferred template counts. In a later analysis, generation probabilities were computed with a VDJ recombination model fitted to out-of-frame rearrangements, and the resulting probabilities were checked against IGoR. Hypergeometric tests were used in a later analysis to score TCR-TCR, TCR-HLA and TCR-CMV co-occurrence, with a repertoire-size bias correction applied to the TCR pairs. A later analysis estimated false discovery rates by permuting HLA or CMV assignments 20 times. In a later analysis, co-occurring TCRs were grouped using DBSCAN, and TCRdist sequence similarity was added for clustering within HLA-allele-positive subsets. Co-occurrence clustering excluded repertoires with fewer than 30,000 or more than 120,000 public chains, plus five with anomalous nucleotide sharing. TCRdb limited this immuneACCESS table to in-frame rearrangements with V and J called. A share of clones is missing; checked studies link under half to unresolved V genes, and the rest is unexplained. V and J calls and clone size are those listed in that table; D and trimming were worked out from the DNA. The sample yields 150,000 to 200,000 clones; roughly 84% were counted once. Approximately 0.23% of the sample comes from the top ten.

The junction shows trimming of 2 bases on V and 6 bases on J, and the gene matches do not reach 7 bases of it. From a lookup of the germline V gene (reference sequence), CDR1 and CDR2 are SGHNT and YYREEE. Taken from cysteine to phenylalanine, the CDR3 has 16 residues. Only the CDR3 part of the read is kept: 48 bases, read in frame from the first base. The cohort comprised some 730 healthy bone marrow donors. At the time of sampling, every cohort member was nominally healthy, though immune exposures that went unrecorded were likely present. The donor tested CMV seronegative, placing the donor among the 350 to 400 seronegative members of the cohort. Every donor gave a peripheral blood sample, and the peripheral blood mononuclear cells from that sample were used for TCR beta sequencing. The Qiagen DNeasy Blood Extraction Kit was used to extract genomic DNA from the blood cell samples. What the authors observed across the whole study: Roughly uniform sequencing depth across donors was assumed in presence/absence analyses, although this assumption may not hold. Several of the top co-occurrence clusters appeared to be linked to parvovirus B19, influenza, CMV and Epstein-Barr virus, according to a later analysis. Because the 87-base-pair reads could not distinguish some IMGT-functional V segments, including TRBV6-2 and TRBV6-3, those segments were excluded. In an earlier analysis of more than 450 of the donors, most TCR beta V segments were observed in productive rearrangements about 87% or about 30% of the time, broadly matching IMGT annotations. Most TCR sequences were observed very rarely across donors, whereas some public TCRs were present in many individuals. Compared with equally common non-associated chains, HLA-associated TCR beta chains in a later analysis were more clonally expanded and had lower generation probabilities. In the study, 164 TCR beta chains were listed as associated with cytomegalovirus. Approximately 16 rarely observed V segments, including chromosome 9 orphons, were excluded from the earlier analysis of about 500 of the donors because counts were too low. In a later genetic analysis, a missense DCLRE1C variant was associated with V-gene and J-gene trimming of TCR beta chains, and the association was replicated in an independent cohort. A later genetic analysis reported fewer N-insertions in productive TCRs among donors in an Asian-associated ancestry cluster than the roughly 720-donor mean. When HLA alleles, especially DR and DQ, strongly co-occurred, TCR associations were difficult to assign to individual alleles. A cluster of highly shared sequence variants was judged likely to be a technical artifact of the sequencing pipeline. The authors suggested that the approach could potentially be extended to other disease states and immunological phenotypes. In this cohort, only TCR beta chains were sequenced, and detectable features were limited by the absence of alpha or paired-chain data. A further reported finding was that TCR beta sequences accurately predicted the HLA-A and HLA-B alleles for most subjects in the first cohort. A few of the identified cytomegalovirus-associated TCR beta chains were confirmed in vitro to be specific for cytomegalovirus antigens. In a later analysis, 15,000 to 20,000 TCR beta sequences were associated with specific HLA alleles at a false discovery rate of 0.05. Because HLA typing was unavailable for some donors at each locus, only the typed subset was used in association tests. Linkage disequilibrium might explain the correlated functional status among segregating V segments, but an unknown experimental factor could not be excluded. CMV serostatus was the only immune exposure information available for the cohort. The classifier was reported to diagnose cytomegalovirus status with high specificity and sensitivity in both the original and validation cohorts. In a later analysis, TCR association rates were found to vary across HLA loci, with the most associated TCRs seen for DRB1 alleles and the fewest for HLA-C alleles. A later analysis found that most CMV-associated TCR beta chains appeared HLA-restricted, with HLA associations seemingly driven largely by CMV exposure.

What was sequenced was PBMCs. The rearrangement combines TRBV5-4 with TRBJ2-1; a stretch of 11 junction bases matches TRBD2. The clonotype was recovered from a girl under three years old in good health and CMV-seronegative. The bases are TGTGCCAGCAGCTTCAGACTAGCGGGGCTCTTCAATGAGCAGTTCTTC. It specifies CASSFRLAGLFNEQFF.